Detailed here is one TCR beta chain. These data are taken from a study of shared clonotypes between healthy human individuals. Assay used: immunoSEQ multiplex PCR; TCRdb lists only in-frame clones, some missing. The table shows around 1.6 million clones, with 95% to 99% occurring only once. The material sequenced was naive CD4+ T cells sorted from blood. Stated subset: CD45RA+ positively selected. The clonotype originates from a man aged 25 to 45 in good health.

The CDR3 loop reads CAASGIAGGPYEQFF. The CDR3 DNA reads as TGTGCCGCTTCGGGAATAGCGGGAGGGCCCTATGAGCAGTTCTTC. V is TRBV21-1 and J is TRBJ2-1; the D call in the table, TRBD2, was not verified against the DNA. TRBV21-1 is marked as a pseudogene. The CDR3 contains 15 residues.